Here is one T cell receptor (beta chain) with its context. This sample also contains other DNA sequences that code for the same CDR3. The sample is drawn from a study of cytomegalovirus exposure and HLA in healthy donors. Across the whole study: Earlier results showed 117 million unique TCR beta sequences derived from about 179 million T cells.

The CDR3 length is 16 residues. V was shortened by 3 bases and J by 4 bases, with 18 bases between the two germline ends. Germline V gene sequence: CDR1 ENHRY, CDR2 SYGVKD. 60 Vbeta and 13 Jbeta primers were used in PCR. Assay: immunoSEQ multiplex PCR; the TCRdb copy retains only in-frame clones and omits some. Among under 45,000 clones listed, 70% to 80% were seen once. Sequenced sample: PBMCs. The gene calls are TRBV10-3 and TRBJ1-2; tentatively, D is TRBD1 (6 bases). The TCR comes from a man between 25 and 39 years old in good health and CMV-seronegative. The DNA for the CDR3 is TGTGCCATCAGTGACCCCGGGAGGGGGTTTGGCTATGGCTACACCTTC. Translation gives CAISDPGRGFGYGYTF.